Presented here are 13 T cell receptor beta chains from one specimen sequenced in a study of CD8+ T cells in alopecia areata. Extracted RNA was reverse transcribed into cDNA, the sequencing template. Sequenced by immunoSEQ multiplex PCR; TCRdb stores in-frame clones only, minus some. The sample comprises about 270,000 clones, 60% of which are singletons, and more than 0.85% rests with the top ten. Treatment here: oral pan-JAK inhibitor, 5-10 mg twice daily. The specimen comprised CD4+ T cells sorted from blood, sampled around week 54, from a patient treated with tofacitinib. Receptor source: a human donor with alopecia areata.

This rearrangement joins TRBV5-1 to TRBJ2-6; D remains ambiguous. This CDR3 contains 18 residues. V lost 0 bases and J 0 bases, leaving 13 bases between the germline ends. Germline V CDR1 and CDR2: SGHRS, YFSETQ. Here the CDR3 reads CASSLAGPLLSGANVLTF. CDR3 sequence (DNA): TGCGCCAGCAGCTTGGCAGGCCCGCTACTCTCTGGGGCCAACGTCCTGACTTTC.

The J gene is TRBJ2-2, the V gene TRBV5-4, with D unclear. Germline loops: CDR1 SGHNT, CDR2 YYREEE (reference sequence). The CDR3 covers 16 residues. V was trimmed by 4 bases and J by 2 bases, leaving 15 bases between them. The CDR3, as DNA: TGTGCCAGCAGCATGCAATTGGGGTTTAACACCGGGGAGCTGTTTTTT. Amino acid sequence: CASSMQLGFNTGELFF.

This clone was found many times. This rearrangement joins TRBV2 to TRBJ1-2, with D perhaps TRBD1 (5 bases). The CDR3 is 13 amino acids. Germline CDR1 reads SNHLY; CDR2 reads FYNNEI. Trimming removed 4 bases from V and 11 bases from J, with 17 bases in between. This CDR3 reads CASSGMGLGLYTF. CDR3 coding DNA: TGTGCCAGCAGTGGAATGGGCCTGGGGCTTTACACCTTC. Drawing the rest from reference TRBV2 and TRBJ1-2, the complete variable domain is EPEVTQTPSHQVTQMGQEVILRCVPISNHLYFYWYRQILGQKVEFLVSFYNNEISEKSEIFDDQFSVERPDGSNFTLKIRSTKLEDSAMYFCASSGMGLGLYTFGSGTRLTVV.

There are a few counts of this clone. The rearrangement uses TRBV10-3 and TRBJ2-6; D ambiguous. Germline CDR1 is ENHRY and CDR2 is SYGVKD. V was cut by 8 bases and J by 0 bases, with 11 bases left in between. The CDR3 is made up of 15 amino acids. The CDR3 loop is CAISAPYSGANVLTF. DNA for the CDR3: TGTGCCATCTCGGCACCCTACTCTGGGGCCAACGTCCTGACTTTC.

The chain carries TRBV30 and TRBJ1-2; TRBD1 agrees at 8 bases. Germline CDR1 is GTSNPN and CDR2 is SVGIG (reference sequence). CDR3 length equals 13 residues. The J segment lost 4 bases and the V segment lost 5 bases, leaving 6 bases of the junction unmatched. The CDR3 reads CAWAGGWGYGYTF. Here the CDR3 DNA reads TGTGCCTGGGCAGGGGGCTGGGGCTATGGCTACACCTTC.

This clone was recorded a few times. The CDR3 region has the DNA TGTGCCATCAGTGAGGGGCAGGGACCCGCATACGAGCAGTACTTC. Amino acids: CAISEGQGPAYEQYF. The V and J genes are TRBV10-3 and TRBJ2-7; D could derive from TRBD1 or TRBD2 (5 bases each). Germline lookup yields CDR1 ENHRY and CDR2 SYGVKD. The CDR3 covers 15 residues. With 2 bases removed from V and 4 bases from J, the gap between germline ends came to 15 bases.

For the CDR3, the DNA is TGTGCCTTGGAAGATTTGGCAGAAAGTTTCTCCTACGAGCAGTACTTC. Protein product: CALEDLAESFSYEQYF. The V and J genes are TRBV30 and TRBJ2-7; D unresolved. The V gene lost 7 bases and the J gene lost 0 bases, with 22 bases spanning the gap. There are 16 residues in the CDR3. Germline CDR1 reads GTSNPN; CDR2 reads SVGIG (reference sequence).

The chain is built from TRBV5-4 and TRBJ1-5; possibly TRBD1 for D (5 bases). CDR1 and CDR2 (germline): SGHNT, YYREEE (reference sequence). V dropped 0 bases and J dropped 3 bases, with 7 bases sitting between them. The CDR3 loop spans 14 amino acids. CDR3 sequence reads: CASSLAGTNQPQHF. The CDR3 bases are TGTGCCAGCAGCTTGGCGGGGACCAATCAGCCCCAGCATTTT.

Here the CDR3 reads CASSRDRDRQNTEAFF. CDR3 DNA: TGTGCCAGCAGTCGGGACAGGGATCGTCAGAACACTGAAGCTTTCTTT. This chain connects TRBV7-8 to TRBJ1-1, with TRBD1 identical over 9 bases. The junction had 9 bases not matched to a gene; V was cut back by 6 bases and J by 1 base. From germline, CDR1 is SGHVS and CDR2 FQNEAQ. The CDR3 totals 16 residues.

The chain uses TRBV27 and TRBJ2-5, with a possible D match to TRBD1 (5 bases). Germline loops: CDR1 MNHEY, CDR2 SMNVEV (reference sequence). The CDR3 covers 15 residues. V dropped 0 bases and J dropped 7 bases, with 15 bases sitting between them. The CDR3 loop is CASSLSAGPLRTQYF. CDR3 bases: TGTGCCAGCAGTTTATCTGCAGGGCCTTTAAGGACCCAGTACTTC.

As DNA, the CDR3 is TGTGCCTGGAGTGTACGTGGTGAAGAGCAGTACTTC. Its translation is CAWSVRGEEQYF. The rearrangement joins TRBV30 to TRBJ2-7; D remains unclear. The CDR3 totals 12 residues. CDR1 GTSNPN and CDR2 SVGIG come from the germline V gene (reference sequence). The germline V and J ends were trimmed by 0 bases and 7 bases, with 10 bases remaining between them. Looking up the rest from reference TRBV30 and TRBJ2-7 gives the full variable domain: SQTIHQWPATLVQPVGSPLSLECTVEGTSNPNLYWYRQAAGRGLQLLFYSVGIGQISSEVPQNLSASRPQDRQFILSSKKLLLSDSGFYLCAWSVRGEEQYFGPGTRLTVT.

In DNA form, the CDR3 reads TGTGCCTGGAGTGTAAGAGGGTCCGAGCAGTACTTC. This codes for CAWSVRGSEQYF. The chain couples TRBV30 to TRBJ2-5, with a tentative D call TRBD2 (5 bases). The end of the DNA fits TRBJ2-7 better, so the J call may be wrong. Germline V gives CDR1 GTSNPN, CDR2 SVGIG (reference sequence). This CDR3 is 12 amino acids long.

The chain has TRBV6-5 and TRBJ1-4; 8 bases are shared with TRBD1. V shed 5 bases and J 5 bases; nucleotides not matched to a gene: 4. Germline values: CDR1 MNHEY, CDR2 SVGAGI. The CDR3 runs 14 residues. Here the CDR3 reads CASSADRANEKLFF. The CDR3 DNA reads TGTGCCAGCAGTGCGGACAGGGCGAATGAAAAACTGTTTTTT.